Below, 30 T cell receptor beta chains from the same sample are listed, as sequenced in a study of blood T cells in healthy people across ages. Using a J-beta primer mix together with a sample-barcoded 5' primer, a second PCR was run for about 7 to 12 cycles. Using its own MiXCR run on the 5' RACE reads, TCRdb lists one record per CDR3 protein. The table lists 450,000 to 650,000 distinct CDR3 sequences, about 24% of them singletons. The same sample was also studied in work on T cells of mothers and their children.

The specimen was blood. These receptors were collected from a boy aged 5-17 years in good health.

This clonotype has more than one count but fewer than ten. This chain connects TRBV5-1 to TRBJ2-7, with 8 bases matching TRBD2. The CDR3 totals 15 residues. V lost 3 bases, J lost 0 bases, and 5 bases stayed unmatched. CDR1 and CDR2 from the germline V gene are SGHRS and YFSETQ. CDR3 nucleotide sequence: TGCGCCAGCAGCTCCCGGGAGGGGCGCTCCTACGAGCAGTACTTC. This codes for CASSSREGRSYEQYF.

V usage is TRBV27 and J usage is TRBJ1-2; no definite D call. The CDR3 spans 15 residues. Germline CDR1 is MNHEY and CDR2 is SMNVEV (reference sequence). The germline V and J ends were trimmed by 5 bases and 0 bases, with 13 bases remaining between them. CDR3 loop: CASSAGRMPNYGYTF. CDR3 sequence (DNA): TGTGCCAGCAGTGCAGGTCGCATGCCTAACTATGGCTACACCTTC.

This clonotype was found many times. The germline gene is not matched at one end of the junction; a read error may be the cause. The chain recombines TRBV5-1 with TRBJ2-5; TRBD2 agrees at 8 bases. The better agreement between TRBJ2-7 and the DNA end casts doubt on the J call. Germline lookup yields CDR1 SGHRS and CDR2 YFSETQ. The CDR3 has 14 residues. The chain's CDR3 is CASSSRGGSYEQYF. The CDR3 DNA is TGTGCCAGCAGTTCTCGGGGGGGCTCCTACGAGCAGTACTTC.

This clonotype has more than one count but fewer than ten. The V call is TRBV9, the J call TRBJ2-3; TRBD1 aligns across 11 bases. The trim removed 4 bases at V and 7 bases at J, leaving 5 bases unmatched. Germline CDR1 is SGDLS and CDR2 is YYNGEE. CDR3 length equals 14 residues. This CDR3 is CASSSGQGGNTQYF. As DNA, the CDR3 is TGTGCCAGCAGCTCGGGACAGGGGGGTAATACGCAGTATTTT.

The chain couples TRBV27 to TRBJ2-7; D perhaps matches TRBD2 (7 bases). The germline V and J ends were trimmed by 0 bases and 2 bases, with 14 bases remaining between them. The length of the CDR3 is 16 residues. Germline V gene data show CDR1 as MNHEY and CDR2 as SMNVEV (reference sequence). The CDR3 sequence: CASSLSGRGTPYEQYF. The CDR3 DNA sequence: TGTGCCAGCAGTTTATCGGGGAGGGGGACCCCCTACGAGCAGTACTTC.

The J gene is TRBJ1-4, the V gene TRBV4-2; a weak D match, TRBD1 (6 bases). This CDR3 is built from 17 residues. From germline, CDR1 is LGHNA and CDR2 YNFKEQ. Between the trimmed V and J ends, which lost 0 bases and 3 bases, there was a span of 14 bases. In DNA, the CDR3 is TGTGCCAGCAGCCAAGATCCATCGACAGGCTCTAATGAAAAACTGTTTTTT. Translated: CASSQDPSTGSNEKLFF.

This clonotype was counted only a few times. V gene TRBV14 combines with J gene TRBJ1-2, with D possibly TRBD1 on 5 matching bases. V gave up 1 base and J gave up 3 bases, with 12 bases separating them. This CDR3 is built from 15 residues. The germline V gene has CDR1 SGHDN and CDR2 FVKESK. The CDR3 protein is CASSQGPGTDYGYTF. CDR3 nucleotides: TGTGCCAGCAGCCAAGGACCGGGGACCGACTATGGCTACACCTTC. Using reference TRBV14 and TRBJ1-2 for the parts outside the CDR3, the full variable domain is EAGVTQFPSHSVIEKGQTVTLRCDPISGHDNLYWYRRVMGKEIKFLLHFVKESKQDESGMPNNRFLAERTGGTYSTLKVQPAELEDSGVYFCASSQGPGTDYGYTFGSGTRLTVV.

V usage is TRBV4-1 and J usage is TRBJ1-5; D is unresolved. V was clipped by 3 bases and J by 6 bases, with 9 bases between them. The germline CDR1 and CDR2 sequences are MGHRA and YSYEKL. CDR3 size: 13 residues. Written as DNA, the CDR3 is TGCGCCAGCAGCCAGGCTCTTGGTCAGCCCCAGCATTTT. Its translation: CASSQALGQPQHF.

The chain carries TRBV7-8 and TRBJ1-5; D unclear. Trimming removed 4 bases from V and 3 bases from J, with 7 bases in between. The CDR3 extends over 13 amino acids. The germline gives CDR1 SGHVS, CDR2 FQNEAQ. The CDR3 loop is CASSSKINQPQHF. The CDR3 DNA sequence: TGTGCCAGCAGCTCAAAGATCAATCAGCCCCAGCATTTT. The variable domain in full, completed from reference TRBV7-8 and TRBJ1-5, reads GAGVSQSPRYKVAKRGQDVALRCDPISGHVSLFWYQQALGQGPEFLTYFQNEAQLDKSGLPSDRFFAERPEGSVSTLKIQRTQQEDSAVYLCASSSKINQPQHFGDGTRLSIL.

This clonotype occurred a few times. V usage is TRBV4-3 and J usage is TRBJ2-5; D call uncertain. Near its end, the DNA agrees better with TRBJ2-1, so the J call may be wrong. The CDR3 is made up of 15 amino acids. Germline assignment: CDR1 LGHNA and CDR2 YSLEER. Written as DNA, the CDR3 is TGCGCCAGCAGCCAAGAGTCTAGTGGATACAATGAGCAGTTCTTC. Translation: CASSQESSGYNEQFF.

The chain links TRBV7-8 to TRBJ2-1; 7 bases are shared with TRBD1. Germline V CDR1 and CDR2: SGHVS, FQNEAQ. The CDR3 runs to 15 residues. Trimming at V came to 2 bases and at J to 4 bases, leaving 5 bases not matched to a gene. In nucleotides, the CDR3 is TGTGCCAGCAGCTTACAGGGGGACAGATACAATGAGCAGTTCTTC. The encoded protein is CASSLQGDRYNEQFF.

The chain employs TRBV7-9 and TRBJ2-5; D gene uncertain. Germline CDR1 and CDR2: SEHNR and FQNEAQ (reference sequence). The CDR3 covers 13 residues. Trimming left V 5 bases short and J 7 bases short, with 14 bases between. CDR3 coding DNA: TGTGCCAGCAGCCCCCTGGCCGGTGGGACCCAGTACTTC. Translated: CASSPLAGGTQYF. Full variable domain (missing parts from reference TRBV7-9 and TRBJ2-5): DTGVSQNPRHKITKRGQNVTFRCDPISEHNRLYWYRQTLGQGPEFLTYFQNEAQLEKSRLLSDRFSAERPKGSFSTLEIQRTEQGDSAMYLCASSPLAGGTQYFGPGTRLLVL.

V and J are TRBV20-1 and TRBJ2-1, with TRBD2 identical over 9 bases. Germline V CDR1 and CDR2: DFQATT, SNEGSKA (reference sequence). The CDR3 sequence is 13 residues long. The CDR3 is CSAGGPGGNEQFF. CDR3 coding DNA: TGCAGCGCGGGAGGGCCGGGAGGTAATGAGCAGTTCTTC.

This clonotype was observed a few times. At one of its ends the junction is not consistent with the germline gene, which may arise from a read error. The chain couples TRBV10-3 to TRBJ2-7, with 7 positions matching TRBD1. This CDR3 contains 14 residues. CDR1 is ENHRY, CDR2 SYGVKD, per germline. In DNA form, the CDR3 reads TGTGCCACCAGTGAGCCGTCGACAGGGTACGAGCAGTACTTC. It codes for CATSEPSTGYEQYF.

This clonotype occurred a few times. V and J are TRBV28 and TRBJ1-2, with 7 bases that match TRBD1. This CDR3 spans 14 amino acids. Germline loops: CDR1 MDHEN, CDR2 SYDVKM. V gave up 3 bases and J gave up 4 bases; unmatched junction bases: 5. The CDR3 spells CASSFRGYSYGYTF. As DNA, the CDR3 is TGTGCCAGCAGTTTCAGGGGGTATTCCTATGGCTACACCTTC.

This clonotype was detected only a few times. V and J are TRBV4-3 and TRBJ2-5; 8 positions agree with TRBD1. CDR1 and CDR2 (germline): LGHNA, YSLEER. V gave up 5 bases and J gave up 5 bases; unmatched junction bases: 7. The CDR3 loop spans 14 amino acids. The CDR3 DNA sequence: TGCGCCAGCAGCGAGACAGGGGTTGGGGAGACCCAGTACTTC. It specifies CASSETGVGETQYF.

This sequence joins TRBV12-3 or TRBV12-4 and TRBJ1-4, with D unresolved. Trimming left V 7 bases short and J 8 bases short, with 11 bases between. The CDR3 covers 12 residues. The CDR3 sequence: CASTFEGEKLFF. CDR3 nucleotide sequence: TGTGCCAGCACTTTTGAAGGGGAAAAACTGTTTTTT.

The chain carries TRBV3-1 and TRBJ2-1, with 13 bases identical to TRBD2. The CDR3 spans 17 residues. V was pared by 1 base and J by 6 bases, with 6 bases of the junction left unmatched. CDR1 LGHDT and CDR2 YNNKEL come from the germline V gene (reference sequence). The DNA of the CDR3 is TGTGCCAGCAGCCAAGGTCAAACTAGCGGGGGGGCCAATGAGCAGTTCTTC. Residues: CASSQGQTSGGANEQFF.

Note on this clonotype: At one end, the junction sequence differs from germline, possibly due to a read error. This rearrangement joins TRBV18 to TRBJ2-7; possibly TRBD1 or TRBD2 for D (5 bases each). The V gene's germline CDR1 is KGHSH and CDR2 LQKENI. This CDR3 is 10 amino acids long. CDR3 DNA sequence: TGTGCCAGCTCACCTTGGGACCGTCGCTTC. This translates into CASSPWDRRF.

This chain links TRBV18 with TRBJ1-3, with unresolved D. Germline loops: CDR1 KGHSH, CDR2 LQKENI. The CDR3 runs 15 residues. Trimming pared 8 bases from V and 0 bases from J, leaving 14 bases between. The CDR3 loop reads CASHDTAYSGNTIYF. The CDR3, as DNA: TGTGCCAGCCACGACACAGCTTACTCTGGAAACACCATATATTTT.

J is TRBJ2-1 and V is TRBV28; 10 nucleotides match TRBD2. The CDR3 sequence is 15 residues long. In germline, CDR1 is MDHEN, CDR2 SYDVKM. With 11 bases clipped from V and 4 bases from J, the junction kept 11 bases outside the gene matches. The CDR3: CARVRRAGGYNEQFF. CDR3 DNA sequence: TGTGCCCGCGTCAGAAGAGCGGGGGGGTACAATGAGCAGTTCTTC. The full variable domain, rest sourced from reference TRBV28 and TRBJ2-1, is DVKVTQSSRYLVKRTGEKVFLECVQDMDHENMFWYRQDPGLGLRLIYFSYDVKMKEKGDIPEGYSVSREKKERFSLILESASTNQTSMYLCARVRRAGGYNEQFFGPGTRLTVL.

The chain combines TRBV11-3 with TRBJ2-3; D is uncertain. Trimming pared 5 bases from V and 0 bases from J, leaving 15 bases between. The CDR3 has 16 residues. The germline V gene encodes CDR1 SGHNT and CDR2 YENEEA. Here the CDR3 reads CASSPTFGFSTDTQYF. Written as DNA, the CDR3 is TGTGCCAGCAGCCCGACATTTGGGTTTAGCACAGATACGCAGTATTTT.

This clonotype was counted only a few times. CDR3 protein: CASSGGDRGFTLLTYEQYF. The CDR3 DNA sequence: TGTGCCAGCAGTGGGGGTGACAGGGGGTTTACGCTCTTGACCTACGAGCAGTACTTC. The gene calls are TRBV2 and TRBJ2-5, with 9 bases fitting TRBD1. The J call may be incorrect, as the DNA end agrees better with TRBJ2-7. Germline V gene sequence: CDR1 SNHLY, CDR2 FYNNEI. This CDR3 contains 19 residues.

This clonotype was seen more than once but under ten times. The chain couples TRBV6-4 to TRBJ2-3; the match to TRBD1 covers 9 bases. V lost 0 bases, J lost 8 bases, and 6 bases stayed unmatched. This CDR3 comprises 15 residues. Germline V CDR1 and CDR2: MRHNA, SNTAGT. DNA of the CDR3: TGTGCCAGCAGTGACTCCCCGGGACAGGGATCTACGCAGTATTTT. The encoded protein is CASSDSPGQGSTQYF.

This clonotype was seen only once. Lacking the conserved final phenylalanine or tryptophan, this CDR3 likely reflects a read error. J is TRBJ1-1 and V is TRBV11-2; tentative D call: TRBD1 (6 bases). Trimming took off 5 bases at V and 4 bases at J, with 11 bases between the two ends. The CDR3 extends over 13 amino acids. The germline V gene encodes CDR1 SGHAT and CDR2 FQNNGV. The CDR3 DNA reads TGTGCCAGCAGCAGGGGGGAGGGCACTGAAGCTTTCTCT. Translated, it gives CASSRGEGTEAFS.

This clonotype has just a few counts. Here the CDR3 DNA reads TGTGCCACCAGCGCGGGACTAGCGTTCTCCTACGAGCAGTACTTC. Its translation is CATSAGLAFSYEQYF. The rearrangement uses TRBV15 and TRBJ2-7; 10 positions match TRBD2. V lost 5 bases and J lost 0; bases outside the gene matches: 4. Looked up from germline, CDR1 is LNHNV and CDR2 is YYDKDF (reference sequence). This CDR3 is built from 15 residues.

V and J are TRBV3-1 and TRBJ2-7, with 10 bases matching TRBD1. CDR1 LGHDT and CDR2 YNNKEL come from the germline V gene (reference sequence). The CDR3 has 20 residues. V lost 1 base and J lost 1; bases outside the gene matches: 16. In DNA, the CDR3 is TGTGCCAGCAGCCAAGGCACCTCAAAACCCCTGGGACAGGGGTCCTACGAGCAGTACTTC. Translating gives CASSQGTSKPLGQGSYEQYF.

The table lists this clonotype with a few counts. The gene calls are TRBV7-6 and TRBJ1-1; TRBD1 agrees at 9 bases. V was pared by 0 bases and J by 7 bases, with 3 bases of the junction left unmatched. The germline V gene encodes CDR1 SGHVS and CDR2 FNYEAQ. This CDR3 region has 14 residues. The CDR3 sequence is CASSLAGTGSEAFF. The CDR3 DNA reads as TGTGCCAGCAGCTTAGCGGGGACAGGGAGTGAAGCTTTCTTT.

The V gene is TRBV9, the J gene TRBJ1-4, with D perhaps TRBD1 (5 bases). V was trimmed by 3 bases and J by 6 bases, leaving 15 bases between them. The CDR3 covers 15 residues. The V gene's germline CDR1 is SGDLS and CDR2 YYNGEE. CDR3 DNA: TGTGCCAGCAGCGCAGGGTTTATGATGGATGAAAAACTGTTTTTT. Translation gives CASSAGFMMDEKLFF.

This clonotype was picked up a small number of times. V is TRBV7-9 and J is TRBJ2-1; the D gene is possibly TRBD1 (7 bases). The CDR3 is 17 residues long. Germline V gene lookup returns CDR1 SEHNR and CDR2 FQNEAQ (reference sequence). Trimming pared 5 bases from V and 4 bases from J, leaving 21 bases between. The CDR3 DNA follows: TGTGCCAGCAGCCCCTCGGGGAGGCAGGGGGTGTACAATGAGCAGTTCTTC. It specifies CASSPSGRQGVYNEQFF. The variable domain in full, completed from reference TRBV7-9 and TRBJ2-1, reads DTGVSQNPRHKITKRGQNVTFRCDPISEHNRLYWYRQTLGQGPEFLTYFQNEAQLEKSRLLSDRFSAERPKGSFSTLEIQRTEQGDSAMYLCASSPSGRQGVYNEQFFGPGTRLTVL.